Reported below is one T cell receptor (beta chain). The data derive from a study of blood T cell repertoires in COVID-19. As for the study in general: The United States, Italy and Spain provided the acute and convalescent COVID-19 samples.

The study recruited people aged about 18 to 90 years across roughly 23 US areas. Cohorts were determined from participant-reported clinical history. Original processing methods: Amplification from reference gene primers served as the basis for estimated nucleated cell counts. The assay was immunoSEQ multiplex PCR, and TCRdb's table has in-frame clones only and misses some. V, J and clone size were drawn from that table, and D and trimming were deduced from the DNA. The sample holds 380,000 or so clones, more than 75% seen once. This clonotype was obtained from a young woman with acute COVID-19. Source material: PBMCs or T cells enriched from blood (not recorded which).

The CDR3 reads CASSLGEGSFNYGYTF. The CDR3 DNA is TGCGCCAGCAGCTTAGGAGAGGGATCTTTTAACTATGGCTACACCTTC. The J gene is TRBJ1-2, the V gene TRBV5-1; no reliable D call. The CDR3 covers 16 residues. V dropped 2 bases and J dropped 1 base, with 15 bases sitting between them. CDR1 is SGHRS, CDR2 YFSETQ, per germline.